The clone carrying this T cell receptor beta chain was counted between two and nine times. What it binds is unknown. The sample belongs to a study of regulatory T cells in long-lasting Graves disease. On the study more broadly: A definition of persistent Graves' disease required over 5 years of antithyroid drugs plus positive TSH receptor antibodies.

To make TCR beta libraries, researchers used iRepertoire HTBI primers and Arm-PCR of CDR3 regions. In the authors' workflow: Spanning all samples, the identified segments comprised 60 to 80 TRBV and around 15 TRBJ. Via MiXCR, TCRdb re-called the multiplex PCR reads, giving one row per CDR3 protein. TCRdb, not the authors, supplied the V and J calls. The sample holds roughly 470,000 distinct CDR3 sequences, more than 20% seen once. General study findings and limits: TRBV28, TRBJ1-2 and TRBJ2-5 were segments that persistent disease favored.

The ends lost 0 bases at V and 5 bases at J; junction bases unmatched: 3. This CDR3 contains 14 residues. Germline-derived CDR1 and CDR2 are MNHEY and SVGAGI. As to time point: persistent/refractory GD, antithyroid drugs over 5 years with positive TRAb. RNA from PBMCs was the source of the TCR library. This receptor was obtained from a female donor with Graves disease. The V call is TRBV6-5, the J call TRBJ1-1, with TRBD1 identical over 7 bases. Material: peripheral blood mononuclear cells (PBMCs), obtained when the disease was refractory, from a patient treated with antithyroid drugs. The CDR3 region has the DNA TGTGCCAGCAGTTACTCTCCGACAGGGACTGAAGCTTTCTTT. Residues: CASSYSPTGTEAFF.